The entry below describes one TCR beta chain. TCRdb's table, derived via immunoSEQ multiplex PCR, lists solely in-frame clones and lacks some. Among approximately 100,000 clones listed, just under 95% were seen once. This sample is part of a study of T cell changes during pregnancy in multiple sclerosis. The V end lost 11 bases, the J end lost 5 bases, and 15 bases lay between the germline ends. Germline CDR1 SGHTA, CDR2 FQGNSA. The CDR3 has 12 amino acids. Sequenced here: peripheral blood, sampled in the first trimester of pregnancy. This receptor was identified in a female donor with multiple sclerosis, enrolled in a pregnancy study. The chain has TRBV7-2 and TRBJ2-5; TRBD1 might be the D (5 bases). In DNA, the CDR3 is TGTGCCTCCTCGGACATTCAGGAGACCCAGTACTTC. This sequence encodes CASSDIQETQYF.